This T cell receptor (beta chain) was captured in a study of T-cell reconstitution after alpha-beta-depleted transplantation in children. V lost 7 bases and J lost 4, with 17 bases in between. CDR1 is DFQATT, CDR2 SNEGSKA, per germline (reference sequence). CDR3 size: 13 residues. Molecular barcoding with unique molecular identifiers was used for the TCRbeta library. TCRdb passed the PCR reads through MiXCR, listing each CDR3 protein once. The table lists about 980,000 distinct CDR3 sequences, roughly 31% of them singletons. This chain links TRBV20-1 with TRBJ2-7; possibly TRBD1 or TRBD2 for D (6 bases each). The sample consisted of PBMCs, mostly from graft donor cells, taken 360 days after TCRalphabeta/CD19-depleted stem cell transplant. The TCR sequence derives from a boy less than two years old who had a stem cell transplant for SCID, so the T cells may come from the graft donor. CDR3 sequence reads: CSVDRGGGYEQYF. The CDR3 region has the DNA TGCAGTGTAGATCGTGGAGGGGGGTACGAGCAGTACTTC.